The sequence of this T cell receptor (beta chain) was determined in a study of persistence of HIV-infected CD4 T cells. Study-wide results and caveats: Degenerate expanded CDR3beta sequences were enriched among CMV- and Gag-responding cells.

Sequencing used immunoSEQ version 4 in survey mode. Sequencing used immunoSEQ multiplex PCR; TCRdb keeps in-frame clones, though not all of them. The table lists about 45,000 clones, roughly 92% of them singletons. Cells were stimulated nonspecifically with anti-CD3/anti-CD28 magnetic beads. Sorting of responding CD4+ T cells relied on upregulated CD40 ligand together with CD69. Adults with HIV-1 started suppressive ART while chronically infected. Inclusion required CMV-positive serology and CD4+ counts above 400 cells/uL. CD8+ T cells were removed from PBMCs prior to stimulation. The CDR3 spans 13 residues. Germline V gene data show CDR1 as MNHEY and CDR2 as SVGAGI. V dropped 2 bases and J dropped 1 base, with 6 bases sitting between them. As to this clone: As yet, its antigen is unknown.

The genes are TRBV6-5 and TRBJ2-7, with D possibly matching TRBD1 (6 bases). Sequenced here: CD4+ T cells sorted from PBMCs after approximately 19-hour stimulation, sampled from a patient who received antiretroviral therapy. The source is an adult man with HIV who was CMV-seropositive. CDR3 sequence: CASSYGTSYEQYF. CDR3 sequence (DNA): TGTGCCAGCAGTTACGGGACATCCTACGAGCAGTACTTC.